Reported below is one TCR beta chain. Its specificity is not known. The data belong to a study of cytomegalovirus exposure and HLA in healthy donors. Findings and caveats of the study: Presence/absence analyses took donor sequencing depth as roughly uniform.

Trimming at V came to 0 bases and at J to 7 bases, leaving 6 bases not matched to a gene. From germline, CDR1 is GTSNPN and CDR2 SVGIG (reference sequence). The CDR3 is 15 amino acids. PCR was performed using 60 Vbeta and 13 Jbeta primers. Libraries were prepared by immunoSEQ multiplex PCR; TCRdb keeps only in-frame clonotypes and omits some of them. The sample shows 170,000 or so clones, around 77% of them seen only once. The chain recombines TRBV30 with TRBJ2-1, with 10 nucleotides matching TRBD2. The TCR comes from a man in his sixties in good health and CMV-seronegative. The sample consisted of PBMCs. DNA of the CDR3: TGTGCCTGGAGTGTGGGTAGCGGGAGGTTTAATGAGCAGTTCTTC. Amino acids: CAWSVGSGRFNEQFF.